One and the same sample provided the 28 T cell receptor beta chains below, sequenced in a study of PD-1 blockade in classical Hodgkin lymphoma. TCRdb's copy holds only in-frame clones and misses some; the assay was immunoSEQ multiplex PCR. The top ten hold approximately 0.8% of the sample, which has 25,000 to 35,000 clones, approximately 79% seen once. Indicated time point: cycle 4 day 1 (C4D1), after 5 to 7 weeks of nivolumab. Each of the patients experienced relapse following autologous stem cell transplantation, and their brentuximab vedotin exposure differed. With magnetic negative selection, CD4+ T cells were purified from PBMCs that had been thawed. The sequenced sample was CD4+ T cells from blood, obtained before the fourth cycle of nivolumab. These receptors came from a human donor with classical Hodgkin lymphoma.

The V and J genes are TRBV5-1 and TRBJ1-1, with D unresolved. Germline loops: CDR1 SGHRS, CDR2 YFSETQ. This CDR3 is built from 14 residues. V was pared by 7 bases and J by 1 base, with 14 bases between. As DNA, the CDR3 is TGCGCCAGCGGTTCTTCCCAGACGAACACTGAAGCTTTCTTT. The encoded protein is CASGSSQTNTEAFF.

This chain uses TRBV2 with TRBJ1-5; TRBD1 matches 8 bases. J lost 7 bases, V lost 2 bases, and 7 bases had no gene match. Looked up from germline, CDR1 is SNHLY and CDR2 is FYNNEI. CDR3 length: 15 residues. CDR3: CASSENAGGTQPQHF. DNA of the CDR3: TGTGCCAGCAGTGAAAACGCAGGGGGCACGCAGCCCCAGCATTTT. The full variable domain, in which reference TRBV2 and TRBJ1-5 provide the parts outside the CDR3, is EPEVTQTPSHQVTQMGQEVILRCVPISNHLYFYWYRQILGQKVEFLVSFYNNEISEKSEIFDDQFSVERPDGSNFTLKIRSTKLEDSAMYFCASSENAGGTQPQHFGDGTRLSIL.

The rearrangement uses TRBV7-2 and TRBJ2-7; 12 positions agree with TRBD2. Trimming took 1 base from V and 12 from J; bases not matched to a gene: 16. Germline V gives CDR1 SGHTA, CDR2 FQGNSA. The CDR3 runs 17 residues. CDR3 sequence reads: CASSLVPTSGGHLTGYF. As DNA, the CDR3 is TGTGCCAGCAGCTTAGTCCCAACTAGCGGGGGGCACCTTACGGGGTACTTC.

This clone came up a few times. The chain recombines TRBV30 with TRBJ1-2; a weak D match, TRBD1 (5 bases). The CDR3 runs to 14 residues. The germline V and J ends were trimmed by 3 bases and 2 bases, with 13 bases remaining between them. Germline values: CDR1 GTSNPN, CDR2 SVGIG (reference sequence). CDR3 residues: CAWRRPRDNYGYTF. For the CDR3, the DNA is TGTGCCTGGAGGAGACCCCGGGACAACTATGGCTACACCTTC.

The chain uses TRBV7-7 and TRBJ2-3; no clear D. The CDR3 covers 13 residues. V was trimmed by 3 bases and J by 4 bases, leaving 8 bases between them. Looked up from germline, CDR1 is SSHAT and CDR2 is FNYEAQ (reference sequence). The CDR3 region has the DNA TGTGCCAGCAGCTTTCAGGTTGCAGATACGCAGTATTTT. It codes for CASSFQVADTQYF.

This sequence joins TRBV19 and TRBJ1-5; D unresolved. The CDR3 covers 13 residues. Trimming cost V 6 bases and J 4 bases, with 10 bases left between them. Germline lookup yields CDR1 LNHDA and CDR2 SQIVND (reference sequence). DNA for the CDR3: TGTGCCAGTAGCGGGCGGGATAATCAGCCCCAGCATTTT. Residues: CASSGRDNQPQHF.

The J gene is TRBJ2-3, the V gene TRBV18; 15 bases match TRBD2. Germline lookup yields CDR1 KGHSH and CDR2 LQKENI. V shed 3 bases and J 3 bases; nucleotides not matched to a gene: 7. This CDR3 is 18 amino acids long. The CDR3 DNA follows: TGTGCCAGCTCACCCGGACTAGCGGGGGGGCTAAGTACAGATACGCAGTATTTT. Amino acid sequence: CASSPGLAGGLSTDTQYF.

This chain joins TRBV19 and TRBJ1-5; D not resolved. CDR1 and CDR2 (germline): LNHDA, SQIVND (reference sequence). The V end lost 1 base, the J end lost 4 bases, and 5 bases lay between the germline ends. There are 13 residues in the CDR3. The CDR3 sequence is CASSIGGNQPQHF. The CDR3 nucleotides are TGTGCCAGTAGTATAGGCGGGAATCAGCCCCAGCATTTT.

This clone has a handful of counts. V is TRBV18 and J is TRBJ1-6; D possibly corresponds to TRBD1 (6 bases). Germline assignment: CDR1 KGHSH and CDR2 LQKENI. CDR3 length: 15 amino acids. The V end lost 0 bases, the J end lost 10 bases, and 13 bases lay between the germline ends. The CDR3 DNA follows: TGTGCCAGCTCACCACCTGGGCAGGGGAAGTCACCCCTCCACTTT. This gives the protein CASSPPGQGKSPLHF.

V is TRBV6-5 and J is TRBJ2-5; perhaps TRBD2 as D (6 bases). CDR1 is MNHEY, CDR2 SVGAGI, per germline. The length of the CDR3 is 14 residues. Trimming cost V 0 bases and J 5 bases, with 10 bases left between them. Here the CDR3 reads CASSYSTGRETQYF. Here the CDR3 DNA reads TGTGCCAGCAGTTACTCGACTGGGAGGGAGACCCAGTACTTC.

The chain is built from TRBV7-8 and TRBJ1-1; D is ambiguous. Trimming cost V 5 bases and J 1 base, with 17 bases left between them. The CDR3 is 16 amino acids. The V gene's germline CDR1 is SGHVS and CDR2 FQNEAQ. The CDR3 loop reads CASSTVTYSPNTEAFF. The CDR3 nucleotides read TGTGCCAGCAGCACTGTGACATATAGCCCGAACACTGAAGCTTTCTTT.

The CDR3 nucleotides read TGTGCCAGCAAGGCAGGAGGAGGAAACACCATATATTTT. Protein: CASKAGGGNTIYF. The chain combines TRBV6-6 with TRBJ1-3; D gene unclear. The V end was cut by 7 bases, the J end by 4 bases, with 11 bases between. This CDR3 comprises 13 residues. Germline lookup yields CDR1 MNHNY and CDR2 SVGAGI (reference sequence).

The chain employs TRBV10-3 and TRBJ1-2; weak D call: TRBD1 (5 bases). The germline CDR1 and CDR2 sequences are ENHRY and SYGVKD. There are 14 residues in the CDR3. Trimming pared 4 bases from V and 6 bases from J, leaving 15 bases between. The DNA of the CDR3 is TGTGCCATCAGTGTGGAGGGACTAGGAGATGGCTACACCTTC. Protein sequence: CAISVEGLGDGYTF.

The chain combines TRBV19 with TRBJ2-3, with D uncertain. Germline lookup yields CDR1 LNHDA and CDR2 SQIVND (reference sequence). V gave up 7 bases and J gave up 0 bases, with 5 bases separating them. The CDR3 consists of 12 residues. CDR3 bases: TGTGCCAGTATCAGCAGCACAGATACGCAGTATTTT. Encoded protein: CASISSTDTQYF.

The chain recombines TRBV7-8 with TRBJ2-7; tentative D call: TRBD2 (6 bases). The CDR3 sequence is 14 residues long. CDR1 is SGHVS, CDR2 FQNEAQ, per germline. Trimming stripped 5 bases from V and 2 bases from J, with 13 bases between. The CDR3 protein is CASSHRDSAYEQYF. As DNA, the CDR3 is TGTGCCAGCAGCCACCGGGACTCGGCCTACGAGCAGTACTTC.

This chain joins TRBV5-6 and TRBJ2-2; 11 bases align to TRBD2. The CDR3 extends over 16 amino acids. Per the germline V gene, CDR1 is SGHDT and CDR2 is YYEEEE. Unmatched junction bases numbered 10, after V lost 4 bases and J lost 8 bases. The CDR3 DNA reads as TGTGCCAGCAGCCCCGTAGCGGGGGGGCCAATGGGGGAGCTGTTTTTT. This translates into CASSPVAGGPMGELFF.

The rearrangement uses TRBV6-6 and TRBJ2-7, with 11 bases fitting TRBD1. Trimming removed 6 bases from V and 4 bases from J; junction bases left unmatched: 8. The germline V gene encodes CDR1 MNHNY and CDR2 SVGAGI (reference sequence). The CDR3 runs to 15 residues. This CDR3 reads CASRAAWDRGYEQYF. The CDR3 bases are TGTGCCAGCAGGGCGGCATGGGACAGGGGGTACGAGCAGTACTTC.

The V gene is TRBV30, the J gene TRBJ2-7; D not resolved. Germline lookup yields CDR1 GTSNPN and CDR2 SVGIG (reference sequence). Deletions cut 2 bases from V and 2 bases from J, with 7 bases between. CDR3 length equals 12 residues. The CDR3 region has the DNA TGTGCCTGGAGTACCGGACCCTACGAGCAGTACTTC. It codes for CAWSTGPYEQYF. The whole variable domain, filled in from reference TRBV30 and TRBJ2-7, reads SQTIHQWPATLVQPVGSPLSLECTVEGTSNPNLYWYRQAAGRGLQLLFYSVGIGQISSEVPQNLSASRPQDRQFILSSKKLLLSDSGFYLCAWSTGPYEQYFGPGTRLTVT.

This chain uses TRBV7-2 with TRBJ2-5; 7 bases are shared with TRBD1. The length of the CDR3 is 16 residues. Germline loops: CDR1 SGHTA, CDR2 FQGNSA. V lost 3 bases, J lost 2 bases, and 9 bases stayed unmatched. CDR3 coding DNA: TGTGCCAGCAGCTTCCGTCGACAGGGTTGGCAAGAGACCCAGTACTTC. Translation gives CASSFRRQGWQETQYF.

The chain couples TRBV5-1 to TRBJ1-4; 9 positions agree with TRBD1. V gave up 3 bases and J gave up 8 bases; unmatched junction bases: 8. The germline gives CDR1 SGHRS, CDR2 YFSETQ. The CDR3 is 15 residues long. The CDR3, as DNA: TGCGCCAGCAGCTGGGGGGACAGGGAAGGGGAAAAACTGTTTTTT. Translation gives CASSWGDREGEKLFF. Filled out from reference TRBV5-1 and TRBJ1-4, the complete variable domain reads KAGVTQTPRYLIKTRGQQVTLSCSPISGHRSVSWYQQTPGQGLQFLFEYFSETQRNKGNFPGRFSGRQFSNSRSEMNVSTLELGDSALYLCASSWGDREGEKLFFGSGTQLSVL.

The CDR3 is CASSQEGGSPVIRGEEQYF. DNA of the CDR3: TGCGCCAGCAGCCAAGAAGGGGGCTCACCTGTTATACGGGGAGAAGAGCAGTACTTC. J is TRBJ2-7 and V is TRBV4-1; 7 bases align to TRBD1. This CDR3 spans 19 amino acids. The ends lost 0 bases at V and 7 bases at J; junction bases unmatched: 21. Germline V CDR1 and CDR2: MGHRA, YSYEKL.

V and J are TRBV30 and TRBJ1-5, with D hard to call. The V gene lost 1 base and the J gene lost 0 bases, with 4 bases spanning the gap. CDR3 length: 13 amino acids. Germline V lookup: CDR1 GTSNPN, CDR2 SVGIG (reference sequence). CDR3 in DNA: TGTGCCTGGAGTGCGGGTAGCAATCAGCCCCAGCATTTT. Translation gives CAWSAGSNQPQHF. The full variable domain, rest sourced from reference TRBV30 and TRBJ1-5, is SQTIHQWPATLVQPVGSPLSLECTVEGTSNPNLYWYRQAAGRGLQLLFYSVGIGQISSEVPQNLSASRPQDRQFILSSKKLLLSDSGFYLCAWSAGSNQPQHFGDGTRLSIL.

The V and J genes are TRBV5-5 and TRBJ1-5, with 7 bases fitting TRBD1. Germline V gene data show CDR1 as SGHKS and CDR2 as YYEKEE (reference sequence). Unmatched junction bases numbered 6, after V lost 2 bases and J lost 4 bases. CDR3 length: 15 residues. CDR3 protein: CASSFWGDRNQPQHF. The DNA for the CDR3 is TGTGCCAGCAGCTTTTGGGGGGACAGAAATCAGCCCCAGCATTTT.

This chain joins TRBV30 and TRBJ1-6; D might be TRBD1 (6 bases). Germline V gene sequence: CDR1 GTSNPN, CDR2 SVGIG (reference sequence). The V gene lost 8 bases and the J gene lost 0 bases, with 11 bases spanning the gap. CDR3 length: 14 residues. The CDR3: CARMDSSYNSPLHF. In DNA, the CDR3 is TGTGCCCGAATGGACAGCTCCTATAATTCACCCCTCCACTTT.

This rearrangement joins TRBV28 to TRBJ1-4, with D possibly TRBD1 on 5 matching bases. Germline loops: CDR1 MDHEN, CDR2 SYDVKM. The CDR3 covers 15 residues. V lost 4 bases and J lost 5, with 14 bases in between. CDR3 nucleotides: TGTGCCAGCAGTTCATCCGGGACCCCCAATGAAAAACTGTTTTTT. It encodes CASSSSGTPNEKLFF.

The count of this clone is one. This chain connects TRBV10-3 to TRBJ1-5; no reliable D call. V was pared by 6 bases and J by 2 bases, with 14 bases between. This CDR3 is 15 amino acids long. In germline, CDR1 is ENHRY, CDR2 SYGVKD. The CDR3 sequence is CAISSSRAGNQPQHF. Written as DNA, the CDR3 is TGTGCCATCAGCTCCTCGAGAGCCGGCAATCAGCCCCAGCATTTT.

This clone appeared a few times. This chain joins TRBV9 and TRBJ1-1; the D gene is possibly TRBD1 (5 bases). With 0 bases removed from V and 7 bases from J, the gap between germline ends came to 16 bases. Germline V CDR1 and CDR2: SGDLS, YYNGEE. The CDR3 is 15 residues long. The CDR3 DNA reads TGTGCCAGCAGCGTAGCTCGGGTACCGGGGGGTGAAGCTTTCTTT. Translated: CASSVARVPGGEAFF. Full variable domain (rest looked up from reference TRBV9 and TRBJ1-1): DSGVTQTPKHLITATGQRVTLRCSPRSGDLSVYWYQQSLDQGLQFLIQYYNGEERAKGNILERFSAQQFPDLHSELNLSSLELGDSALYFCASSVARVPGGEAFFGQGTRLTVV.

The V and J genes are TRBV11-1 and TRBJ2-5; D call uncertain. With 1 base removed from V and 0 bases from J, the gap between germline ends came to 12 bases. The CDR3 is 16 residues long. From germline, CDR1 is SGHAT and CDR2 FQDESV (reference sequence). CDR3 bases: TGTGCCAGCAGCTTAGACCCACAGAGATACCAAGAGACCCAGTACTTC. It is translated as CASSLDPQRYQETQYF. The entire variable domain, with the rest obtained from reference TRBV11-1 and TRBJ2-5, is as follows: EAEVAQSPRYKITEKSQAVAFWCDPISGHATLYWYRQILGQGPELLVQFQDESVVDDSQLPKDRFSAERLKGVDSTLKIQPAELGDSAMYLCASSLDPQRYQETQYFGPGTRLLVL.